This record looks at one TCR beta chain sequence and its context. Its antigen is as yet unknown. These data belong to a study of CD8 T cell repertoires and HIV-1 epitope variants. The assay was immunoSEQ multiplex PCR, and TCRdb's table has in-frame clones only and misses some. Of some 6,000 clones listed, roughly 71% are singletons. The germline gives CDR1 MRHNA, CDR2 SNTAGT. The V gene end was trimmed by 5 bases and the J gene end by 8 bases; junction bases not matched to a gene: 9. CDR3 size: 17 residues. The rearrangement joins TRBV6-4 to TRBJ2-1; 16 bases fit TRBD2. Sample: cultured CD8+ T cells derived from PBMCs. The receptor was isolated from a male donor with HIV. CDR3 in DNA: TGTGCCAGCAGTCAGGGACTAGCGGGAGGGCCTTATTATGAGCAGTTCTTC. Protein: CASSQGLAGGPYYEQFF.